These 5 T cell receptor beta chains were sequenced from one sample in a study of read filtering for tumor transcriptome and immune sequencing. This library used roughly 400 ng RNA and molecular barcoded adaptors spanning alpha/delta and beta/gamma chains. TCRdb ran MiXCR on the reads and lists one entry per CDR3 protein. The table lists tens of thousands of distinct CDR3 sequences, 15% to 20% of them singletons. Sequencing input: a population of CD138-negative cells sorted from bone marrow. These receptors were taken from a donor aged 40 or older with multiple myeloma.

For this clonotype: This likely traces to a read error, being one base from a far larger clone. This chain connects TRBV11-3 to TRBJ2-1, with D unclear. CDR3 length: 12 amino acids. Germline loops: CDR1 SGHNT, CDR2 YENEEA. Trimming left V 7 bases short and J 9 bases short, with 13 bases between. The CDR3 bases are TGTGCCAGCATCTCACTCCGTAGTGAGCAGTTCTTC. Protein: CASISLRSEQFF.

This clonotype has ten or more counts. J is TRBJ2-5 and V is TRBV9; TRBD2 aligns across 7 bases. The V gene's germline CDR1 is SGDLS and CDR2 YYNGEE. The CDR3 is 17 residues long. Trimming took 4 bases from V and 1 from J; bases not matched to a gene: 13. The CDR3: CASSPPAGTTVQETQYF. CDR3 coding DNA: TGTGCCAGCAGCCCCCCAGCGGGAACCACCGTCCAAGAGACCCAGTACTTC.

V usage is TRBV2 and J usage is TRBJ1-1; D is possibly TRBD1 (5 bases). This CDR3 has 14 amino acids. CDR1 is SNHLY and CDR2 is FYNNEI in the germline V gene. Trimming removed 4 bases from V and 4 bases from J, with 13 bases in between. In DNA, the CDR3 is TGTGCCAGCAGTGCCCAGGGTTCGGGCACTGAAGCTTTCTTT. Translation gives CASSAQGSGTEAFF.

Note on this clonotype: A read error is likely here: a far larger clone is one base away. Here the CDR3 DNA reads TGCAGTGCAACAACCATCACAGATTCGCAGTATTTT. This translates into CSATTITDSQYF. The rearrangement links TRBV20-1 to TRBJ2-4; D unclear. The J call may not be correct, given that the DNA end is closer to TRBJ2-3. The length of the CDR3 is 12 residues. Germline V CDR1 and CDR2: DFQATT, SNEGSKA (reference sequence).

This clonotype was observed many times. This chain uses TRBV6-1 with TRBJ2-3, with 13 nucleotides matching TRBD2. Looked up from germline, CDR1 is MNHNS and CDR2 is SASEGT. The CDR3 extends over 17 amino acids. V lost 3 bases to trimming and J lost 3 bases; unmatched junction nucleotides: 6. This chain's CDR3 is CASSDGLAGDSTDTQYF. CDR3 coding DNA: TGTGCCAGCAGTGACGGACTAGCGGGAGATAGTACAGATACGCAGTATTTT.